What follows are 18 T cell receptor beta chains derived from one specimen sequenced in a study of Graves' ophthalmopathy and Graves' hyperthyroidism. TCR beta CDR3 regions were amplified from RNA transcripts. First-round RT-PCR employed HTBI primers, with a second-round multiplex PCR after it. Via MiXCR, TCRdb re-called the multiplex PCR reads, giving one row per CDR3 protein. The sample has approximately 460,000 distinct CDR3 sequences, about an eighth seen once. Sample: blood. These receptors all stem from a woman aged 30 to 39 with Graves' ophthalmopathy.

Details on this clonotype: The junction differs from germline at one of its ends, possibly a read error. The V and J genes are TRBV30 and TRBJ1-1; D is undetermined. Germline V gives CDR1 GTSNPN, CDR2 SVGIG (reference sequence). The CDR3 is made up of 13 amino acids. The CDR3 loop is CAWSGQMYTDAFF. Written as DNA, the CDR3 is TGTGCCTGGAGCGGTCAGATGTACACTGATGCTTTCTTT.

Ten or more counts support this clonotype. The genes are TRBV9 and TRBJ1-5; D gene ambiguous. Germline-derived CDR1 and CDR2 are SGDLS and YYNGEE. V was shortened by 3 bases and J by 6 bases, with 7 bases between the two germline ends. There are 12 residues in the CDR3. The DNA of the CDR3 is TGTGCCAGCAGCGCCAGAGGTCAGCCCCAGCATTTT. It is translated as CASSARGQPQHF.

There are many counts of this clonotype. The chain is built from TRBV12-3 or TRBV12-4 and TRBJ1-1; no firm D call. V lost 7 bases, J lost 0 bases, and 9 bases lay in between. The CDR3 loop spans 13 amino acids. CDR3 coding DNA: TGTGCCAGCACGACACGAGTGAACACTGAAGCTTTCTTT. This sequence encodes CASTTRVNTEAFF.

Here the CDR3 reads CASSPSSTDTQYF. The CDR3 bases are TGTGCCAGCAGCCCATCCAGCACAGATACGCAGTATTTT. The chain carries TRBV9 and TRBJ2-3; D is unresolved. CDR3 length equals 13 residues. V shed 4 bases and J shed 0 bases, with 6 bases lying between them. From germline, CDR1 is SGDLS and CDR2 YYNGEE.

This clonotype was recorded many times. The genes are TRBV27 and TRBJ2-7, with TRBD2 matching 15 bases. Unmatched junction bases numbered 3, after V lost 5 bases and J lost 4 bases. The CDR3 length is 15 residues. Germline-derived CDR1 and CDR2 are MNHEY and SMNVEV (reference sequence). This CDR3 reads CASSVGTSGRYEQYF. CDR3 in DNA: TGTGCCAGCAGTGTAGGGACTAGCGGGAGGTACGAGCAGTACTTC.

At least ten counts were recorded for this clonotype. The J gene is TRBJ1-5, the V gene TRBV6-1; unclear D gene. Germline CDR1 MNHNS, CDR2 SASEGT. V dropped 7 bases and J dropped 9 bases, with 7 bases sitting between them. The CDR3 has 10 amino acids. Here the CDR3 DNA reads TGTGCCAGCAACGGAGCGCCCCAGCATTTT. This sequence encodes CASNGAPQHF.

In its sample, this clonotype was seen many times. The chain employs TRBV12-3 or TRBV12-4 and TRBJ1-2, with D maybe TRBD1 (6 bases). Between the trimmed V and J ends, which lost 6 bases and 2 bases, there was a span of 19 bases. The CDR3 covers 16 residues. CDR3 loop: CASRPNRAGLNYGYTF. CDR3 nucleotide sequence: TGTGCCAGCAGACCCAACAGGGCAGGGTTGAACTATGGCTACACCTTC.

In its sample, this clonotype was seen many times. The genes are TRBV10-3 and TRBJ1-2; D is ambiguous. The CDR3 length is 13 residues. Per germline, CDR1 ENHRY and CDR2 SYGVKD. The V gene lost 5 bases and the J gene lost 2 bases, with 9 bases spanning the gap. CDR3 amino acids: CAISYDGNYGYTF. The DNA of the CDR3 is TGTGCCATCAGTTACGACGGAAACTATGGCTACACCTTC.

This clonotype appeared many times. The gene calls are TRBV9 and TRBJ1-1; TRBD1 might be the D (5 bases). The length of the CDR3 is 13 residues. CDR1 and CDR2 (germline): SGDLS, YYNGEE. The V end was cut by 3 bases, the J end by 5 bases, with 11 bases between. The DNA of the CDR3 is TGTGCCAGCAGCGCCGGGGGAGAAACTGAAGCTTTCTTT. Its protein is CASSAGGETEAFF.

This clonotype came up many times. The V and J genes are TRBV5-1 and TRBJ1-5; no clear D gene. Trimming removed 0 bases from V and 1 base from J, with 8 bases in between. CDR1 and CDR2 (germline): SGHRS, YFSETQ. The CDR3 has 15 residues. The CDR3 nucleotides are TGCGCCAGCAGCTTGGCGGGAGCGAGCAATCAGCCCCAGCATTTT. This codes for CASSLAGASNQPQHF. The complete variable domain, with remaining parts taken from reference TRBV5-1 and TRBJ1-5, reads KAGVTQTPRYLIKTRGQQVTLSCSPISGHRSVSWYQQTPGQGLQFLFEYFSETQRNKGNFPGRFSGRQFSNSRSEMNVSTLELGDSALYLCASSLAGASNQPQHFGDGTRLSIL.

This clonotype was counted at least ten times. The V gene is TRBV9, the J gene TRBJ2-2; maybe TRBD1 (5 bases). The CDR3 is 14 residues long. CDR1 is SGDLS, CDR2 YYNGEE, per germline. The V end was cut by 0 bases, the J end by 5 bases, with 8 bases between. CDR3 DNA sequence: TGTGCCAGCAGCGTAGTTGGGGCAACCGGGGAGCTGTTTTTT. It translates to CASSVVGATGELFF.

The sample holds a few counts of this clonotype. CDR3 nucleotides: TGTGCCAGCAGTTTATGGGGGGGGCAGGGTGGCAATCAGCCCCAGCATTTT. This encodes CASSLWGGQGGNQPQHF. The chain is built from TRBV28 and TRBJ1-5, with D maybe TRBD1 (6 bases). V gave up 0 bases and J gave up 2 bases, with 14 bases separating them. The CDR3 has 17 residues. Germline V lookup: CDR1 MDHEN, CDR2 SYDVKM.

There are many counts of this clonotype. The rearrangement uses TRBV24-1 and TRBJ1-5; possibly TRBD1 for D (5 bases). The length of the CDR3 is 14 residues. Germline V CDR1 and CDR2: KGHDR, SFDVKD. V was trimmed by 9 bases and J by 0 bases, leaving 11 bases between them. CDR3 nucleotide sequence: TGTGCCACCGGCGGGGGGAATAGCAATCAGCCCCAGCATTTT. It encodes CATGGGNSNQPQHF.

Many counts were recorded for this clonotype. The chain links TRBV20-1 to TRBJ1-1; D is possibly TRBD1 (6 bases). The germline V gene has CDR1 DFQATT and CDR2 SNEGSKA (reference sequence). The CDR3 covers 12 residues. The V end was cut by 1 base, the J end by 4 bases, with 7 bases between. CDR3 sequence (DNA): TGCAGTGCTAGAGGACAGGCCACTGAAGCTTTCTTT. Protein: CSARGQATEAFF.

This clonotype has at least ten counts. The rearrangement links TRBV12-3 or TRBV12-4 to TRBJ2-4, with TRBD1 identical over 7 bases. J was trimmed by 3 bases and V by 7 bases; bases with no gene match: 6. The CDR3 totals 14 residues. The CDR3 loop reads CASTTRGHKNIQYF. The CDR3 DNA is TGTGCCAGCACTACTAGGGGGCACAAAAACATTCAGTACTTC.

This clonotype was seen repeatedly, ten times or more. This chain connects TRBV12-3 or TRBV12-4 to TRBJ1-5; no firm D call. The CDR3 runs to 17 residues. The V end lost 3 bases, the J end lost 0 bases, and 15 bases lay between the germline ends. The CDR3 loop reads CASSLRPNDYSNQPQHF. In DNA, the CDR3 is TGTGCCAGCAGTTTGAGACCAAATGATTATAGCAATCAGCCCCAGCATTTT.

This clonotype was observed at least ten times. This chain links TRBV2 with TRBJ2-7; no clear D. The germline V and J ends were trimmed by 5 bases and 1 base, with 9 bases remaining between them. From germline, CDR1 is SNHLY and CDR2 FYNNEI. This CDR3 contains 13 residues. The CDR3 coding sequence is TGTGCCAGCAGTACTGACTTATCCTACGAGCAGTACTTC. The encoded protein is CASSTDLSYEQYF.

This clonotype was seen at least ten times. The J gene is TRBJ1-2, the V gene TRBV27, with TRBD1 matching 8 bases. The CDR3 consists of 15 residues. CDR1 and CDR2 (germline): MNHEY, SMNVEV (reference sequence). V lost 4 bases, J lost 2 bases, and 6 bases stayed unmatched. The CDR3 nucleotides are TGTGCCAGCAGTTCCACACAGGGGGTGAACTATGGCTACACCTTC. The encoded protein is CASSSTQGVNYGYTF.